Below, one TCR beta chain is given with its context. The antigen is not known. The data are from a study of blood T cells in healthy people across ages. The overall study: Template switching picked up about one barcoded beta molecule for each two T cells.

General study results and limits: Researchers judged that diversity estimates from one million T cells fell short of true values. Older individuals had lower TCR beta diversity per million T cells (the decline was roughly linear).

V lost 3 bases and J lost 2; bases outside the gene matches: 5. Germline CDR1 and CDR2: SGHRS and YFSETQ. The CDR3 sequence is 15 residues long. Through a sample-barcoded 5' primer and a J-beta primer mix, a second PCR was run for about 6 to 11 cycles. Each CDR3 protein is one row after TCRdb ran MiXCR on the 5' RACE reads. The repertoire holds some 700,000 distinct CDR3 sequences, 40% to 45% seen once, with 20% to 25% in the top ten. Ranging in age from about 6 to 95, the donors were healthy Caucasian individuals from Russia. Material: blood. The chain carries TRBV5-1 and TRBJ2-7; 10 bases are a match to TRBD2. The source is a woman aged 60-70 years in good health. The CDR3 here is CASSYLAGGTYEQYF. CDR3 sequence (DNA): TGCGCCAGCAGCTACTTAGCGGGAGGTACCTACGAGCAGTACTTC.